These 11 T cell receptor beta chains were sequenced from one sample in a study of T-cell reconstitution after alpha-beta-depleted transplantation in children (dated by TCRdb to the mid-2010s). The library was built by means of PCR. The sample was run on an Illumina HiSeq 2500. TCR libraries were prepared with molecular barcoding, using unique molecular identifiers to normalize TCRbeta repertoire quantification. TCRdb reworked the public reads: Q25 trimming with fastp, MiXCR clone assembly, productive beta chains retained. For every CDR3 protein sequence, its rows merge into one entry that carries the most common genes and DNA. The sample data list 540,000 or so distinct CDR3 sequences, and roughly 24% of these were observed just once. The biggest ten clones account for 12% to 15% of the sample. The treatment or condition tag for this specimen amounts to: allogeneic hematopoietic cell transplantation with graft depleted of TCRalphabeta T cells and CD19 B cells.

The specimen was PBMCs, mostly from graft donor cells, collected 360 days after TCRalphabeta/CD19-depleted stem cell transplant. These receptors were obtained from a boy younger than two who had a stem cell transplant for acute myeloid leukemia, so the T cells may come from the graft donor.

The chain carries TRBV5-1 and TRBJ2-7, with D possibly matching TRBD1 (6 bases). V lost 3 bases to trimming and J lost 3 bases, with 10 bases between them. Germline V gives CDR1 SGHRS, CDR2 YFSETQ. The CDR3 is made up of 13 amino acids. The CDR3: CASSSTGFYEQYF. The DNA for the CDR3 is TGCGCCAGCAGCTCTACAGGGTTCTACGAGCAGTACTTC. The whole variable domain, remainder taken from reference TRBV5-1 and TRBJ2-7, is KAGVTQTPRYLIKTRGQQVTLSCSPISGHRSVSWYQQTPGQGLQFLFEYFSETQRNKGNFPGRFSGRQFSNSRSEMNVSTLELGDSALYLCASSSTGFYEQYFGPGTRLTVT.

This clonotype came up many times. This sequence joins TRBV12-3 or TRBV12-4 and TRBJ1-1; D not certain. This CDR3 comprises 12 residues. Trimming shortened V by 4 bases and J by 1 base, and 4 bases separated the two germline ends. The CDR3 here is CASSSGNTEAFF. The CDR3 nucleotides are TGTGCCAGCAGTTCCGGGAACACTGAAGCTTTCTTT.

The rearrangement links TRBV12-3 or TRBV12-4 to TRBJ2-2, with a possible D match to TRBD2 (5 bases). V gave up 7 bases and J gave up 9 bases, with 15 bases separating them. The CDR3 loop spans 13 amino acids. CDR3 bases: TGTGCCAGCACCCCTGCGGGTCCCCGGGAGCTGTTTTTT. Amino acid sequence: CASTPAGPRELFF.

This clonotype was seen repeatedly, ten times or more. This chain connects TRBV5-1 to TRBJ2-1; TRBD2 aligns across 15 bases. Germline V gives CDR1 SGHRS, CDR2 YFSETQ. This CDR3 is built from 18 residues. The V and J ends lost 1 base and 4 bases, in that order; junction bases with no gene match: 6. The CDR3, as DNA: TGCGCCAGCAGCTTGCCCCCGGGACTAGCGGGGGGATACAATGAGCAGTTCTTC. This codes for CASSLPPGLAGGYNEQFF.

This clonotype was picked up many times. The chain has TRBV29-1 and TRBJ2-7; maybe TRBD1 (5 bases). CDR3 length equals 12 residues. The ends were cut back, 6 bases at V and 4 bases at J, with 13 bases in the middle. Germline V gene data show CDR1 as SQVTM and CDR2 as ANQGSEA. CDR3 amino acids: CSVAIQGYEQYF. The CDR3 DNA sequence: TGCAGCGTGGCCATTCAGGGTTACGAGCAGTACTTC.

This clonotype was observed many times. J is TRBJ1-2 and V is TRBV4-2, with D perhaps matching TRBD1 (5 bases). Between the trimmed V and J ends, which lost 5 bases and 0 bases, there was a span of 13 bases. Germline loops: CDR1 LGHNA, CDR2 YNFKEQ. The CDR3 is made up of 15 amino acids. CDR3 sequence (DNA): TGTGCCAGCAGCTCACAAGGGGAGCCTAACTATGGCTACACCTTC. It specifies CASSSQGEPNYGYTF.

The V call is TRBV6-1, the J call TRBJ1-5; unclear D gene. V lost 5 bases, J lost 1 base, and 12 bases lay in between. CDR1 MNHNS and CDR2 SASEGT come from the germline V gene. CDR3 length: 15 amino acids. CDR3 in DNA: TGTGCCAGCAGTCTTTTCGGCGAGAGCAATCAGCCCCAGCATTTT. Translation gives CASSLFGESNQPQHF.

The chain carries TRBV5-1 and TRBJ1-2; no definite D call. CDR1 and CDR2 from the germline V gene are SGHRS and YFSETQ. The CDR3 is 13 residues long. V lost 4 bases to trimming and J lost 0 bases, with 7 bases between them. The CDR3 region is CASSQIPNYGYTF. CDR3 bases: TGCGCCAGCAGCCAGATACCTAACTATGGCTACACCTTC.

This clonotype was picked up many times. The chain carries TRBV2 and TRBJ1-2; D is undetermined. The germline V gene encodes CDR1 SNHLY and CDR2 FYNNEI. The V end lost 0 bases, the J end lost 2 bases, and 13 bases lay between the germline ends. This CDR3 contains 16 residues. The CDR3 loop is CASSEALRQMNYGYTF. The CDR3 coding sequence is TGTGCCAGCAGTGAAGCGCTTCGGCAGATGAACTATGGCTACACCTTC. Full variable domain (missing parts from reference TRBV2 and TRBJ1-2): EPEVTQTPSHQVTQMGQEVILRCVPISNHLYFYWYRQILGQKVEFLVSFYNNEISEKSEIFDDQFSVERPDGSNFTLKIRSTKLEDSAMYFCASSEALRQMNYGYTFGSGTRLTVV.

On this clonotype: Just one base apart from a much larger clone, this may be a read error. The J gene is TRBJ2-7, the V gene TRBV20-1, with D perhaps matching TRBD2 (6 bases). The length of the CDR3 is 15 residues. Looked up from germline, CDR1 is DFQATT and CDR2 is SNEGSKA (reference sequence). This CDR3 is CCASPWGVASYEQYF. In DNA, the CDR3 is TGCTGTGCTAGCCCCTGGGGGGTGGCCTCCTACGAGCAGTACTTC.

This clonotype has only a few counts. The CDR3 nucleotides are TGTGCCAGCAGGCATGGACCGTTGCATTCACCCCTCCACTTT. Protein sequence: CASRHGPLHSPLHF. This rearrangement joins TRBV7-2 to TRBJ1-6; D not resolved. The CDR3 loop spans 14 amino acids. Germline CDR1 is SGHTA and CDR2 is FQGNSA. The V and J ends lost 6 bases and 8 bases respectively, with 14 bases between them.